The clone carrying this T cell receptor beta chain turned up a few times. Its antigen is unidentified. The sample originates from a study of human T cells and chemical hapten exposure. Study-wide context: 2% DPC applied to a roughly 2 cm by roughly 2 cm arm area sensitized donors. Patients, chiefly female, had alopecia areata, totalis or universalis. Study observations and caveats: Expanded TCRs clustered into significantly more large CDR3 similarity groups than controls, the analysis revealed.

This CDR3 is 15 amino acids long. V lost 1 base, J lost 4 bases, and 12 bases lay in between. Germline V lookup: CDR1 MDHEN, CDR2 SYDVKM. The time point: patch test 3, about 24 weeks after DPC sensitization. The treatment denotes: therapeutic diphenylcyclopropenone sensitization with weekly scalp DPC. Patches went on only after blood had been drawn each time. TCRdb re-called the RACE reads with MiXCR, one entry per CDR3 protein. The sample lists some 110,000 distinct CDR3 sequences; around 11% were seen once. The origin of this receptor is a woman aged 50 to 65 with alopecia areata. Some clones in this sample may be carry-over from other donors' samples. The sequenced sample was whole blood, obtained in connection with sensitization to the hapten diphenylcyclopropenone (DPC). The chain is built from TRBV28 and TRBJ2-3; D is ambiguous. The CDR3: CASSLFPRGPDTQYF. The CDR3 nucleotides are TGTGCCAGCAGTTTATTCCCCCGAGGCCCAGATACGCAGTATTTT.